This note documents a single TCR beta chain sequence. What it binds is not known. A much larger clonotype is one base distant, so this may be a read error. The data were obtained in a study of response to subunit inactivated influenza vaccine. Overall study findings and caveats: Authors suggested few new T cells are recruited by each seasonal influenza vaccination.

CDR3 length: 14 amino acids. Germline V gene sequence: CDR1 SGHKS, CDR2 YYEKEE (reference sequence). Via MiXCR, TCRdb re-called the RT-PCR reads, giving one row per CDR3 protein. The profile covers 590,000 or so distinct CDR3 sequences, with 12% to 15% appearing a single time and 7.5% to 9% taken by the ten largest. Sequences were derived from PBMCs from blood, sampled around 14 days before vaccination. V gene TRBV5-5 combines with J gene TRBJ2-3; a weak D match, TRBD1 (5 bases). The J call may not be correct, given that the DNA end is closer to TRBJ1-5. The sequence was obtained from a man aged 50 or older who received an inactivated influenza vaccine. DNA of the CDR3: TGTGCCAGCAGCTTGGGGGCAGGGAGGGATACGCAGCATTTT. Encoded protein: CASSLGAGRDTQHF.